Listed below are T cell receptor beta chains from one sample, sequenced in a study of CD8 T cells in Susac syndrome. TCRdb reprocessed the immunoSEQ multiplex PCR reads with MiXCR, giving one entry per CDR3 protein. The sample lists about 200,000 distinct CDR3 sequences, 85% to 95% occurring once. Specimen: CD4+ T cells from PBMCs. These receptors were obtained from a human donor in good health. Each CDR3 is given with its conserved first and last residue. A D gene is named only where the DNA matches it firmly. Expanded clones are given a class, and other clones once, few, many or no size at all.

D gene: -
V gene: TRBV18
J gene: TRBJ2-5
clone size: -
CDR3 protein: CASSPSQQETQYF
CDR3 DNA: TGTGCCAGCTCACCCTCTCAGCAAGAGACCCAGTACTTC

D gene: TRBD1
V gene: TRBV20-1
J gene: TRBJ1-1
clone size: -
CDR3 protein: CSARGQGREAFF
CDR3 DNA: TGCAGTGCTAGAGGACAGGGTAGGGAAGCTTTCTTT

D gene: -
V gene: TRBV10-3
J gene: TRBJ2-1
clone size: -
CDR3 protein: CAIRRGPASDEQFF
CDR3 DNA: TGTGCCATCAGAAGGGGCCCTGCCAGCGATGAGCAGTTCTTC

D gene: -
V gene: TRBV7-6
J gene: TRBJ2-2
clone size: -
CDR3 protein: CASRLSVGAGELFF
CDR3 DNA: TGTGCCAGCAGACTTAGCGTTGGGGCCGGGGAGCTGTTTTTT

D gene: -
V gene: TRBV2
J gene: TRBJ1-5
clone size: -
CDR3 protein: CASSRDTPGQPQHF
CDR3 DNA: TGTGCCAGCAGTCGGGACACCCCGGGGCAGCCCCAGCATTTT

D gene: TRBD2
V gene: TRBV3-1
J gene: TRBJ2-1
clone size: -
CDR3 protein: CASIGGDEQFF
CDR3 DNA: TGTGCCAGCATTGGGGGGGATGAGCAGTTCTTC

D gene: -
V gene: TRBV3-1
J gene: TRBJ1-6
clone size: -
CDR3 protein: CASSLPRGNSPLHF
CDR3 DNA: TGTGCCAGCAGCCTCCCTCGAGGTAATTCACCCCTCCACTTT

D gene: -
V gene: TRBV15
J gene: TRBJ2-1
clone size: -
CDR3 protein: CATSKREFGSYEQFF
CDR3 DNA: TGTGCCACCAGCAAACGGGAGTTTGGGTCCTATGAGCAGTTCTTC

D gene: -
V gene: TRBV29-1
J gene: TRBJ2-3
clone size: -
CDR3 protein: CSVRDSGATDTQYF
CDR3 DNA: TGCAGCGTACGGGACTCTGGGGCCACAGATACGCAGTATTTT

D gene: TRBD1
V gene: TRBV28
J gene: TRBJ2-5
clone size: once
CDR3 protein: CASSTRQGEETQYF
CDR3 DNA: TGTGCCAGCAGTACCCGACAGGGGGAGGAGACCCAGTACTTC

D gene: -
V gene: TRBV20-1
J gene: TRBJ1-2
clone size: once
CDR3 protein: CSASDINYGYTF
CDR3 DNA: TGCAGTGCATCGGACATCAACTATGGCTACACCTTC

D gene: -
V gene: TRBV3-1
J gene: TRBJ2-3
clone size: -
CDR3 protein: CASSQTRSEADTQYF
CDR3 DNA: TGTGCCAGCAGCCAAACTAGGAGCGAAGCAGATACGCAGTATTTT

D gene: -
V gene: TRBV3-1
J gene: TRBJ1-2
clone size: -
CDR3 protein: CASSQDGAAPGYTF
CDR3 DNA: TGTGCCAGCAGCCAAGATGGGGCCGCCCCGGGCTACACCTTC

D gene: -
V gene: TRBV20-1
J gene: TRBJ1-1
clone size: once
CDR3 protein: CSFRRGQNTEAFF
CDR3 DNA: TGCAGCTTTAGACGGGGGCAGAACACTGAAGCTTTCTTT

D gene: -
V gene: TRBV10-3
J gene: TRBJ2-3
clone size: -
CDR3 protein: CAILQGRDTDTQYF
CDR3 DNA: TGTGCCATCCTACAGGGCCGGGACACAGATACGCAGTATTTT

D gene: -
V gene: TRBV9
J gene: TRBJ2-1
clone size: -
CDR3 protein: CASSGLAGYEQFF
CDR3 DNA: TGTGCCAGCAGCGGGTTGGCGGGTTACGAGCAGTTCTTC

D gene: -
V gene: TRBV29-1
J gene: TRBJ2-1
clone size: -
CDR3 protein: CSVEWGYPSNEQFF
CDR3 DNA: TGCAGCGTTGAATGGGGCTATCCTTCCAATGAGCAGTTCTTC

D gene: TRBD1
V gene: TRBV20-1
J gene: TRBJ1-1
clone size: -
CDR3 protein: CSAPDRANTEAFF
CDR3 DNA: TGCAGTGCCCCGGACAGGGCCAACACTGAAGCTTTCTTT

D gene: -
V gene: TRBV29-1
J gene: TRBJ1-2
clone size: -
CDR3 protein: CSVYGGSGPLFF
CDR3 DNA: TGCAGCGTTTATGGGGGGAGCGGGCCCCTCTTCTTC

D gene: TRBD1
V gene: TRBV15
J gene: TRBJ1-6
clone size: -
CDR3 protein: CATSSLSGTGYSPLHF
CDR3 DNA: TGTGCCACCAGCAGCCTTTCCGGGACAGGCTATTCACCCCTCCACTTT

D gene: TRBD2
V gene: TRBV20-1
J gene: TRBJ2-2
clone size: -
CDR3 protein: CSARLAGRGTGELFF
CDR3 DNA: TGCAGTGCTAGGCTAGCGGGAAGGGGCACCGGGGAGCTGTTTTTT

D gene: -
V gene: TRBV27
J gene: TRBJ2-1
clone size: -
CDR3 protein: CASSFGLRSSYNEQFF
CDR3 DNA: TGTGCCAGCAGTTTCGGCCTTCGGAGCTCCTACAATGAGCAGTTCTTC

D gene: -
V gene: TRBV3-1
J gene: TRBJ2-1
clone size: -
CDR3 protein: CASGRDSYNEQFF
CDR3 DNA: TGTGCCAGCGGCCGCGACTCCTACAATGAGCAGTTCTTC

D gene: -
V gene: TRBV3-1
J gene: TRBJ2-1
clone size: -
CDR3 protein: CASTGVVNEQFF
CDR3 DNA: TGTGCCAGCACTGGAGTTGTCAATGAGCAGTTCTTC

D gene: -
V gene: TRBV15
J gene: TRBJ1-5
clone size: -
CDR3 protein: CATSRGGTQSTQHF
CDR3 DNA: TGTGCCACCAGCAGAGGGGGGACCCAGTCGACCCAGCATTTT

D gene: TRBD1
V gene: TRBV9
J gene: TRBJ1-4
clone size: -
CDR3 protein: CASSALTGGGLFF
CDR3 DNA: TGTGCCAGCAGCGCCCTGACAGGGGGTGGACTGTTTTTT

D gene: TRBD2
V gene: TRBV20-1
J gene: TRBJ2-2
clone size: -
CDR3 protein: CSARSLGGVGELFF
CDR3 DNA: TGCAGTGCTAGATCCCTCGGGGGGGTCGGGGAGCTGTTTTTT

D gene: -
V gene: TRBV7-9
J gene: TRBJ1-3
clone size: -
CDR3 protein: CASSLGGSGNTIYF
CDR3 DNA: TGTGCCAGCAGCTTAGGTGGCTCTGGAAACACCATATATTTT

D gene: -
V gene: TRBV7-8
J gene: TRBJ2-3
clone size: -
CDR3 protein: CASSPPRVDTQYF
CDR3 DNA: TGTGCCAGCAGCCCCCCCCGAGTCGATACGCAGTATTTT

D gene: TRBD1
V gene: TRBV29-1
J gene: TRBJ2-7
clone size: -
CDR3 protein: CSGRTGNGYEQYF
CDR3 DNA: TGCAGCGGGAGGACAGGGAACGGCTACGAGCAGTACTTC

D gene: -
V gene: TRBV20-1
J gene: TRBJ1-4
clone size: -
CDR3 protein: CSARTGATNEKLFF
CDR3 DNA: TGCAGTGCGCGGACCGGGGCAACTAATGAAAAACTGTTTTTT

D gene: -
V gene: TRBV3-1
J gene: TRBJ2-1
clone size: -
CDR3 protein: CASSPPGTAGGEQFF
CDR3 DNA: TGTGCCAGCAGCCCTCCCGGGACTGCGGGTGGTGAGCAGTTCTTC

D gene: -
V gene: TRBV7-2
J gene: TRBJ2-5
clone size: -
CDR3 protein: CASSVTGETQYF
CDR3 DNA: TGTGCCAGCAGCGTAACGGGGGAGACCCAGTACTTC

D gene: -
V gene: TRBV29-1
J gene: TRBJ2-2
clone size: -
CDR3 protein: CSVLGTSNTGELFF
CDR3 DNA: TGCAGCGTCCTCGGGACTTCAAACACCGGGGAGCTGTTTTTT

D gene: -
V gene: TRBV7-9
J gene: TRBJ1-2
clone size: -
CDR3 protein: CASSPGGGAVGYTF
CDR3 DNA: TGTGCCAGCAGCCCCGGGGGAGGGGCTGTGGGCTACACCTTC